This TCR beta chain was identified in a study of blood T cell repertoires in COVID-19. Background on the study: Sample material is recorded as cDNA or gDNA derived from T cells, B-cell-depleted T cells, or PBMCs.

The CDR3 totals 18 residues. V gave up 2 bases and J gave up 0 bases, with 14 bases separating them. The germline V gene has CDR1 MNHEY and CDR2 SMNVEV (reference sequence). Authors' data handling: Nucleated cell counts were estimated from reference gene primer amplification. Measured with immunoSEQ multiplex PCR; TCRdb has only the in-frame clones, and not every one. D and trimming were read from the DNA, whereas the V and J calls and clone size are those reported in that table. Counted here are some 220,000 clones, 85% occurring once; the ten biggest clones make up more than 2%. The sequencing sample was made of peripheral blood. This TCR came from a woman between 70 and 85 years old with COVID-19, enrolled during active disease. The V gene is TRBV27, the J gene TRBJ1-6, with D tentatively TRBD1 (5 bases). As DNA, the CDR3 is TGTGCCAGCAGTTTAAAGGCAGGGTCTGGCTCCTATAATTCACCCCTCCACTTT. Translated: CASSLKAGSGSYNSPLHF.